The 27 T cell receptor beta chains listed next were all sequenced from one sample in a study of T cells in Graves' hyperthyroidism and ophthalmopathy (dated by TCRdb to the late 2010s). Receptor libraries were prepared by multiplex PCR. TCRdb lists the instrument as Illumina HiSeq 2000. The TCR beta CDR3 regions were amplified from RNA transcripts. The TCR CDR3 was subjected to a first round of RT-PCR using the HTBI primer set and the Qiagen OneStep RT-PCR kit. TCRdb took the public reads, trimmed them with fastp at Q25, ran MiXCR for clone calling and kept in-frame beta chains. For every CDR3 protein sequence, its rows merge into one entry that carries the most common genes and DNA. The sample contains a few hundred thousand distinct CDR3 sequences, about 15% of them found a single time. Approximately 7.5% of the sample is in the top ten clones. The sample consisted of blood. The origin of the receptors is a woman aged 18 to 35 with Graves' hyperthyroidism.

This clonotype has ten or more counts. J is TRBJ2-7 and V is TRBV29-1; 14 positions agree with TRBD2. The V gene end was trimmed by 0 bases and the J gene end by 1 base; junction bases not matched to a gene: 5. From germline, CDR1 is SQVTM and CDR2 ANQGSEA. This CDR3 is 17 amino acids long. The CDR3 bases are TGCAGCGTTGAAGACCCCGGGACTAGCGGGAGTTCCTACGAGCAGTACTTC. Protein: CSVEDPGTSGSSYEQYF.

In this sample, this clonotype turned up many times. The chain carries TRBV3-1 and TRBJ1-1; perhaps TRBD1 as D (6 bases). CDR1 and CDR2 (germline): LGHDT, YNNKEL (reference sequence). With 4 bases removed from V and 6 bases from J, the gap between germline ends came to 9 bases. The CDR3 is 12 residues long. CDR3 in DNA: TGTGCCAGCAGCCCACAGGGTGCTGAAGCTTTCTTT. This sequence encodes CASSPQGAEAFF.

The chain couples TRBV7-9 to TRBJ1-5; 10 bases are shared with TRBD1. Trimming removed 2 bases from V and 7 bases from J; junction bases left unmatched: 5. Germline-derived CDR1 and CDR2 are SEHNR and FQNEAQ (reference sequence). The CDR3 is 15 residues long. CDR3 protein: CASSLMGTGEQPQHF. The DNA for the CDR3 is TGTGCCAGCAGCTTAATGGGGACAGGGGAACAGCCCCAGCATTTT.

The CDR3 loop reads CASKFGTETPGNTIYF. In DNA, the CDR3 is TGTGCCAGCAAATTTGGGACGGAGACCCCAGGAAACACCATATATTTT. The gene calls are TRBV12-3 or TRBV12-4 and TRBJ1-3, with D possibly matching TRBD1 (5 bases). V lost 7 bases and J lost 4, with 20 bases in between. The CDR3 contains 16 residues.

This CDR3 reads CASSEGGSGRTGELFF. The CDR3 bases are TGTGCCAGCAGTGAAGGGGGTAGCGGGAGGACCGGGGAGCTGTTTTTT. The V and J genes are TRBV27 and TRBJ2-2; 10 nucleotides agree with TRBD2. With V trimmed by 5 bases and J by 5 bases, 8 bases remained unmatched. The CDR3 runs 16 residues. Germline assignment: CDR1 MNHEY and CDR2 SMNVEV (reference sequence).

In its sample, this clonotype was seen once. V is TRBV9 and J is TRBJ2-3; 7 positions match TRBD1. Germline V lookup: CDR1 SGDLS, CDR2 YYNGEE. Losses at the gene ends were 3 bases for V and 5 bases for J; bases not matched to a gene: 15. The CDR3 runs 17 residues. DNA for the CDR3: TGTGCCAGCAGCGCGAGCCCCGGGACAGAAACGGGAGATACGCAGTATTTT. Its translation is CASSASPGTETGDTQYF.

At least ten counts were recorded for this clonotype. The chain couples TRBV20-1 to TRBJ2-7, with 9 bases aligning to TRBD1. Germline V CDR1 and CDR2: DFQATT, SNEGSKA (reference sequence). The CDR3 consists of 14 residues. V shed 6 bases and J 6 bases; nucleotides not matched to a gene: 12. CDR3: CSAVTPGQGFEQYF. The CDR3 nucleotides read TGCAGTGCCGTAACCCCGGGACAGGGATTCGAGCAGTACTTC.

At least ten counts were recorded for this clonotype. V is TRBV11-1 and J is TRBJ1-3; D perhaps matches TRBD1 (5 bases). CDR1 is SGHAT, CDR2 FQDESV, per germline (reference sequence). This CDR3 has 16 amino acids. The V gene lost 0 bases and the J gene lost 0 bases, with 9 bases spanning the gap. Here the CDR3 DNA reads TGTGCCAGCAGCTTAGCGCGGGGCAGCTCTGGAAACACCATATATTTT. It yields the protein CASSLARGSSGNTIYF. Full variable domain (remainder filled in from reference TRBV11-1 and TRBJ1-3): EAEVAQSPRYKITEKSQAVAFWCDPISGHATLYWYRQILGQGPELLVQFQDESVVDDSQLPKDRFSAERLKGVDSTLKIQPAELGDSAMYLCASSLARGSSGNTIYFGEGSWLTVV.

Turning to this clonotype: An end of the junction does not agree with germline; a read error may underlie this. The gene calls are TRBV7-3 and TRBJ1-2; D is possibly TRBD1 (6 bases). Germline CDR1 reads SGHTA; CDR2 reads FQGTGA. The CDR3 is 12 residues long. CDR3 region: CASSLNQGQPAF. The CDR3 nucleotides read TGTGCCAGCAGCTTAAATCAAGGACAGCCGGCCTTC.

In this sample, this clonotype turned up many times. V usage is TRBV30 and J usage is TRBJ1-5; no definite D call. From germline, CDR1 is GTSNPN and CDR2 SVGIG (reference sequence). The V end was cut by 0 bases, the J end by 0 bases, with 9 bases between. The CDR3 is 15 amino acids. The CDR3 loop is CAWSVPILSNQPQHF. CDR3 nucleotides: TGTGCCTGGAGTGTACCGATTCTTAGCAATCAGCCCCAGCATTTT.

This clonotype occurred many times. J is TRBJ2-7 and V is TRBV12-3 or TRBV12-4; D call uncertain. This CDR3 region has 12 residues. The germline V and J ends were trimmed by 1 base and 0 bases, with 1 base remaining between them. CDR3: CASSLVSYEQYF. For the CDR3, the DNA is TGTGCCAGCAGTTTAGTCTCCTACGAGCAGTACTTC.

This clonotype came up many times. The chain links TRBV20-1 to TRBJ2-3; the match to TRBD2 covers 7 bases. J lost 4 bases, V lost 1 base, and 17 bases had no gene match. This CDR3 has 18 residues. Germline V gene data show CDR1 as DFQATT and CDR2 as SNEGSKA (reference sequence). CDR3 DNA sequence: TGCAGTGCTAGAGCCCTAAGGGCGGGAGAGAGGAGTTCAGATACGCAGTATTTT. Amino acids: CSARALRAGERSSDTQYF.

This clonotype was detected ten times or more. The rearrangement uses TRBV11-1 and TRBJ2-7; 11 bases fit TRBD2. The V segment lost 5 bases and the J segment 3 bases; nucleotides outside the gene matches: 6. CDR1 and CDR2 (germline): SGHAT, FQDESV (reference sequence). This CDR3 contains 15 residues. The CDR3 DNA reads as TGTGCCAGCAGCCATGGTGGGACTAGCGGCTACGAGCAGTACTTC. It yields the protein CASSHGGTSGYEQYF.

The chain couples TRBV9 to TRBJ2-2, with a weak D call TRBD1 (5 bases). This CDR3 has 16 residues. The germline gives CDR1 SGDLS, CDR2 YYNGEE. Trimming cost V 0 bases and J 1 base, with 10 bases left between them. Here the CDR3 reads CASSVAGPRNTGELFF. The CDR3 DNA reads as TGTGCCAGCAGCGTAGCAGGGCCTCGGAACACCGGGGAGCTGTTTTTT.

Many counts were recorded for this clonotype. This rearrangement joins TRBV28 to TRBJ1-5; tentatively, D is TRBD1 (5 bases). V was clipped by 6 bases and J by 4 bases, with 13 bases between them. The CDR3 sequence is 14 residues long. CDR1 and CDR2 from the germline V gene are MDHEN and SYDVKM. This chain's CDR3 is CASRGVLANQPQHF. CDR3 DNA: TGTGCCAGCAGAGGGGTGTTAGCTAATCAGCCCCAGCATTTT.

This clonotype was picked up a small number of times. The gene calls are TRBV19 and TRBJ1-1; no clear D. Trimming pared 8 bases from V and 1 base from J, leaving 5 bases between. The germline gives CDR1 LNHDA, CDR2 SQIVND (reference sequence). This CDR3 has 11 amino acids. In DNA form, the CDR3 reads TGTGCCAGTTGGGGGAACACTGAAGCTTTCTTT. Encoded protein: CASWGNTEAFF.

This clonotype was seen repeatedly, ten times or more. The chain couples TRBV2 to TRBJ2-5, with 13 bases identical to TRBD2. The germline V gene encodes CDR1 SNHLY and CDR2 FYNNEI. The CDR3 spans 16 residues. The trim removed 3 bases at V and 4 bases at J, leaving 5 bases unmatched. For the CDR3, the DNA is TGTGCCAGCAGTGAGGGGACTAGCGGGAAGACAGAGACCCAGTACTTC. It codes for CASSEGTSGKTETQYF. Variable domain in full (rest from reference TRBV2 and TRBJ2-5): EPEVTQTPSHQVTQMGQEVILRCVPISNHLYFYWYRQILGQKVEFLVSFYNNEISEKSEIFDDQFSVERPDGSNFTLKIRSTKLEDSAMYFCASSEGTSGKTETQYFGPGTRLLVL.

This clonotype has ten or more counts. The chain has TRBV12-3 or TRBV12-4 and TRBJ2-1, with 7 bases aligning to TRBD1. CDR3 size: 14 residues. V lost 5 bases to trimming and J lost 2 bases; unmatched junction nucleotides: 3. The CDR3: CASSRQGPYNEQFF. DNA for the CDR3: TGTGCCAGCAGTCGACAGGGCCCCTACAATGAGCAGTTCTTC.

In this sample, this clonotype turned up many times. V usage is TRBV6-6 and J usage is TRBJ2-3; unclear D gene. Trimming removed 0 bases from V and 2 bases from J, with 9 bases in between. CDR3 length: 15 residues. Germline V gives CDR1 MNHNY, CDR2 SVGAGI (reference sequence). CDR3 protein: CASSYSMADTDTQYF. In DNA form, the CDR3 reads TGTGCCAGCAGTTACTCGATGGCAGACACAGATACGCAGTATTTT.

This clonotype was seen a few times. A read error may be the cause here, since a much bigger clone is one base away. CDR3 protein: CASLLGTAFNIEAFF. The CDR3 nucleotides read TGTGCCAGCCTCCTAGGGACAGCCTTCAACATTGAAGCTTTCTTT. This chain uses TRBV6-1 with TRBJ1-1, with TRBD1 matching 7 bases. CDR1 is MNHNS, CDR2 SASEGT, per germline. The CDR3 sequence is 15 residues long.

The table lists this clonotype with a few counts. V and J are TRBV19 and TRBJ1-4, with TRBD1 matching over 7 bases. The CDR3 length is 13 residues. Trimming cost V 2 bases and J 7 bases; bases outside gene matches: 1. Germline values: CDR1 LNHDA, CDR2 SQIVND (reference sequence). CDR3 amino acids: CASSIYRGEKLFF. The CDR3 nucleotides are TGTGCCAGTAGTATATACAGGGGTGAAAAACTGTTTTTT.

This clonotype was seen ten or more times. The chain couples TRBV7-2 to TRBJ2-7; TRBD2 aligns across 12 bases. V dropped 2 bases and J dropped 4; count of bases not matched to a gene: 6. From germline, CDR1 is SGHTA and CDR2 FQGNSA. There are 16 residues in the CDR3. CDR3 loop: CASSLLTSGGLYEQYF. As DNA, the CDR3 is TGTGCCAGCAGCTTACTGACTAGCGGGGGTTTATACGAGCAGTACTTC. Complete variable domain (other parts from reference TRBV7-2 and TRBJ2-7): GAGVSQSPSNKVTEKGKDVELRCDPISGHTALYWYRQSLGQGLEFLIYFQGNSAPDKSGLPSDRFSAERTGGSVSTLTIQRTQQEDSAVYLCASSLLTSGGLYEQYFGPGTRLTVT.

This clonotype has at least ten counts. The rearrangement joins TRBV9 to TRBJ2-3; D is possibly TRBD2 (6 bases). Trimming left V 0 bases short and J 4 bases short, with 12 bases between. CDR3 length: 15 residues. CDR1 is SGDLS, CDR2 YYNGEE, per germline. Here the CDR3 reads CASSVGGGRPDTQYF. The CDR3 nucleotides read TGTGCCAGCAGCGTAGGCGGAGGGCGGCCAGATACGCAGTATTTT.

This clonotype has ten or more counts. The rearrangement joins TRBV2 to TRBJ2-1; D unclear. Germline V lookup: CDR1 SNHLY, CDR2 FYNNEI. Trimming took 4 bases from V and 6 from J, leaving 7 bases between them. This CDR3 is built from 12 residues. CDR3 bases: TGTGCCAGCAGTGCAATGGCCAATGAGCAGTTCTTC. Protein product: CASSAMANEQFF.

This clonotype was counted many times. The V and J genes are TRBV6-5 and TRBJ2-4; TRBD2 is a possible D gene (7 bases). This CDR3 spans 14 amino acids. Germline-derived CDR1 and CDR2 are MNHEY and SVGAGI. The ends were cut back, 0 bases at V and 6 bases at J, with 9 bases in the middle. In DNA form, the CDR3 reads TGTGCCAGCAGTTACTCCGGGGGGCGAAACATTCAGTACTTC. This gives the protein CASSYSGGRNIQYF.

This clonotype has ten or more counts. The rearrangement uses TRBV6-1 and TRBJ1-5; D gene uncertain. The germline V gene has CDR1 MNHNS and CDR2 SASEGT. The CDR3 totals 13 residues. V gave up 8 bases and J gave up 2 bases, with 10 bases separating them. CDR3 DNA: TGTGCCAGCTCCCCGGGAGGCAATCAGCCCCAGCATTTT. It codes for CASSPGGNQPQHF.

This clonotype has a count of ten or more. The CDR3 DNA follows: TGCGCCAGCAGCCAAGTGGGGGAAGGAGAGACCCAGTACTTC. It encodes CASSQVGEGETQYF. The rearrangement joins TRBV4-1 to TRBJ2-5, with D perhaps assigned TRBD1 or TRBD2 (5 bases each). Germline V CDR1 and CDR2: MGHRA, YSYEKL. The CDR3 length is 14 residues. Between the trimmed V and J ends, which lost 1 base and 4 bases, there was a span of 10 bases.